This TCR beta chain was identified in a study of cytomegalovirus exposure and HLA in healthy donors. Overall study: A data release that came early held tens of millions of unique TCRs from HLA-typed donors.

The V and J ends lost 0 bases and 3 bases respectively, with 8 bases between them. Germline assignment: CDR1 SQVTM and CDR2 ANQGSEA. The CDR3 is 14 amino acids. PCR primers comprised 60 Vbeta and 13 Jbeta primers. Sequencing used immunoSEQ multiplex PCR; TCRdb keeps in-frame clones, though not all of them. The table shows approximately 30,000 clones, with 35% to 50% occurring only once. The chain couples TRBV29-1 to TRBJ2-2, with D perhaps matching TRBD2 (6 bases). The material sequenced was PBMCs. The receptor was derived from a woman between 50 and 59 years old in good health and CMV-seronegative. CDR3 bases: TGCAGCGTTGAAGATCCGGGAGACACCGGGGAGCTGTTTTTT. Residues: CSVEDPGDTGELFF.